The subject of this entry is one T cell receptor beta chain. These data belong to a study of blood T cell repertoires in COVID-19. Whole-study context: Acute-phase and convalescent COVID-19 samples originated in the United States, Italy and Spain. From T cells, B-cell-depleted T cells, or PBMCs came the material, which was cDNA or gDNA.

Clones were read by immunoSEQ multiplex PCR, and TCRdb kept only the in-frame ones, dropping some. In the table there are around 300,000 clones, around 89% of which are singletons. Germline V gives CDR1 SGHTA, CDR2 FQGTGA. The CDR3 spans 13 residues. Trimming left V 2 bases short and J 6 bases short, with 10 bases between. Sequenced sample: peripheral blood. V usage is TRBV7-3 and J usage is TRBJ1-2; D uncertain. This receptor was obtained from a woman aged 40 to 49 with COVID-19, enrolled during active disease. The CDR3: CASSLGPADGYTF. The CDR3 nucleotides are TGTGCCAGCAGCTTAGGGCCCGCTGATGGCTACACCTTC.